The TCR beta chain described here comes from a study of cytomegalovirus exposure and HLA in healthy donors. Overall study results and limits: Cytomegalovirus status was reportedly diagnosed by the classifier with high sensitivity and specificity. After further analysis at a later stage, 16,951 TCR beta sequences were associated with HLA alleles at 0.05 false discovery rate. Earlier results showed most TCR beta V segments being productive about 90% or about 30% of the time. Reportedly, HLA-A and HLA-B alleles of most subjects were accurately predicted from TCR beta.

As to this clone: Its antigen is still unknown.

The PCR employed 60 Vbeta primers together with 13 Jbeta primers. TCRdb's table, derived via immunoSEQ multiplex PCR, lists solely in-frame clones and lacks some. The sample holds some 30,000 clones; roughly 44% are singletons and the top ten take roughly 1.9%. Trimming cost V 4 bases and J 5 bases; bases outside gene matches: 2. From germline, CDR1 is SGDLS and CDR2 YYNGEE. This CDR3 contains 14 residues. The V gene is TRBV9, the J gene TRBJ2-2; the match to TRBD2 covers 10 bases. Sequencing input: PBMCs. The sequence was obtained from a woman between 50 and 59 years old in good health and CMV-seronegative. The CDR3, as DNA: TGTGCCAGCAGCCTAGCGGGAGAGACCGGGGAGCTGTTTTTT. Translated, it gives CASSLAGETGELFF.